Sequencing of this TCR beta chain was carried out in a study of T cell repertoires in cytomegalovirus infection. Study-wide context: Public TCR beta signature analysis indicated the presence of both CMV infection and matching HLA type.

Whole-study findings and limits: There were HLA-C-restricted CMV-specific TCR beta clonotypes dominating the ex vivo response.

This clonotype occurred a few times. What it recognizes is unknown. In TCRdb, the reads were re-called with MiXCR into one record per CDR3 protein. The sample yields some 600,000 distinct CDR3 sequences, approximately 25% seen once. This TCR was recovered from a human donor in good health (CMV status not recorded). Some clones in this sample may be carry-over from other donors' samples. Sequencing was done on a sample of CD8+ T cells from PBMCs.

The CDR3 sequence: CASTDRDSPQPGLAGGSTDTQYF. The CDR3 region has the DNA TGTGCCAGTACTGACCGGGACAGTCCACAACCGGGACTAGCGGGGGGATCCACAGATACGCAGTATTTT. The chain couples TRBV2 to TRBJ2-3, with 15 bases that match TRBD2. Germline V CDR1 and CDR2: SNHLY, FYNNEI. CDR3 length equals 23 residues. The V and J ends lost 9 bases and 2 bases, in that order; junction bases with no gene match: 27.